These 17 T cell receptor beta chains share one sample of origin, sequenced in a study of shared clonotypes between healthy human individuals. The assay was immunoSEQ multiplex PCR, and TCRdb's table has in-frame clones only and misses some. Of about 660,000 clones in the sample, roughly 70% were seen once. Sequencing was performed on memory CD4+ T cells sorted from blood. Subset defined: CD45RA-negative fraction. These receptor sequences come from a woman younger than 45 in good health.

This clone was observed many times. The chain carries TRBV4-1 and TRBJ2-7; the match to TRBD2 covers 11 bases. CDR1 and CDR2 (germline): MGHRA, YSYEKL. This CDR3 has 14 residues. Trimming cost V 5 bases and J 4 bases; bases outside gene matches: 4. Here the CDR3 reads CASSRGLAGYEQYF. CDR3 nucleotides: TGCGCCAGCAGCAGAGGACTAGCGGGTTACGAGCAGTACTTC.

There are a few counts of this clone. The chain recombines TRBV4-1 with TRBJ1-1; possible D gene TRBD1, 6 bases. CDR1 and CDR2 from the germline V gene are MGHRA and YSYEKL. The V gene lost 1 base and the J gene lost 7 bases, with 16 bases spanning the gap. There are 15 residues in the CDR3. The CDR3 sequence is CASSQVLQGGVEAFF. The CDR3 region has the DNA TGCGCCAGCAGCCAAGTCCTACAGGGAGGTGTTGAAGCTTTCTTT.

The genes are TRBV9 and TRBJ2-7; the D gene is possibly TRBD2 (5 bases). V lost 3 bases and J 2 bases, leaving 15 bases between the germline ends. The CDR3 extends over 15 amino acids. Germline V gene data show CDR1 as SGDLS and CDR2 as YYNGEE. Here the CDR3 reads CASSEGSGPAYEQYF. The CDR3 DNA reads as TGTGCCAGCAGCGAAGGCAGCGGTCCCGCCTACGAGCAGTACTTC.

This clone was counted only a few times. This chain links TRBV27 with TRBJ2-7, with D perhaps matching TRBD1 (5 bases). Trimming removed 6 bases from V and 5 bases from J, with 14 bases in between. Germline values: CDR1 MNHEY, CDR2 SMNVEV (reference sequence). CDR3 length: 13 amino acids. Written as DNA, the CDR3 is TGTGCCAGCAGGCAGTGGTCCAGGGACGAGCAGTACTTC. Its translation: CASRQWSRDEQYF.

The chain joins TRBV5-4 to TRBJ1-2; D not certain. V lost 0 bases, J lost 4 bases, and 13 bases lay in between. The CDR3 consists of 15 residues. In germline, CDR1 is SGHNT, CDR2 YYREEE (reference sequence). The CDR3 spells CASSLAGGRSYGYTF. The DNA for the CDR3 is TGTGCCAGCAGCTTGGCCGGTGGCAGAAGCTATGGCTACACCTTC.

This CDR3 reads CASSLGGTNEKLFF. As DNA, the CDR3 is TGTGCCAGCAGCTTGGGTGGGACTAATGAAAAACTGTTTTTT. This chain links TRBV5-4 with TRBJ1-4; D uncertain. The V gene's germline CDR1 is SGHNT and CDR2 YYREEE (reference sequence). V lost 0 bases and J 2 bases, leaving 5 bases between the germline ends. This CDR3 contains 14 residues. The full variable domain, in which reference TRBV5-4 and TRBJ1-4 provide the parts outside the CDR3, is ETGVTQSPTHLIKTRGQQVTLRCSSQSGHNTVSWYQQALGQGPQFIFQYYREEENGRGNFPPRFSGLQFPNYSSELNVNALELDDSALYLCASSLGGTNEKLFFGSGTQLSVL.

The chain employs TRBV11-3 and TRBJ2-1; D is tentatively TRBD1 or TRBD2 (5 bases each). V lost 3 bases and J lost 4, with 13 bases in between. Germline CDR1 is SGHNT and CDR2 is YENEEA. CDR3 size: 15 residues. CDR3 DNA: TGTGCCAGCAGCTTTGGGCTAGCAGGGTACAATGAGCAGTTCTTC. As protein: CASSFGLAGYNEQFF.

The V gene is TRBV29-1, the J gene TRBJ2-1; the D call may be TRBD1 or TRBD2 (7 bases each). The CDR3 consists of 14 residues. Germline lookup yields CDR1 SQVTM and CDR2 ANQGSEA. Between the trimmed V and J ends, which lost 4 bases and 7 bases, there was a span of 17 bases. CDR3 sequence: CSVGRGGGRNEQFF. The CDR3 DNA follows: TGCAGCGTTGGGCGGGGAGGGGGCCGGAATGAGCAGTTCTTC.

This clone was observed a single time. The chain uses TRBV5-1 and TRBJ2-5, with unresolved D. The V end was cut by 5 bases, the J end by 4 bases, with 15 bases between. The V gene's germline CDR1 is SGHRS and CDR2 YFSETQ. The CDR3 covers 14 residues. The DNA for the CDR3 is TGCGCCAGCAGGAAGAGCGTTGGGTCAGAGACCCAGTACTTC. Its protein is CASRKSVGSETQYF.

As to this clone: One junction end does not reproduce the germline sequence, and a read error may be involved. The chain recombines TRBV7-9 with TRBJ1-2; tentatively, D is TRBD1 (5 bases). Germline V CDR1 and CDR2: SEHNR, FQNEAQ (reference sequence). The CDR3 extends over 12 amino acids. CDR3 in DNA: TGTGCCAGCAGCCCCATGGGACGGGCAAGTGGTTTC. Its translation: CASSPMGRASGF.

The chain employs TRBV5-1 and TRBJ2-7, with 10 bases identical to TRBD2. V lost 6 bases to trimming and J lost 0 bases; unmatched junction nucleotides: 6. The CDR3 is 15 residues long. In germline, CDR1 is SGHRS, CDR2 YFSETQ. The CDR3 DNA is TGCGCCAGCACCACCGGGACTAGCGACTCCTACGAGCAGTACTTC. It is translated as CASTTGTSDSYEQYF.

The chain uses TRBV6-1 and TRBJ2-6; no clear D. The germline V gene encodes CDR1 MNHNS and CDR2 SASEGT. V dropped 4 bases and J dropped 0 bases, with 7 bases sitting between them. The CDR3 spans 15 residues. The DNA for the CDR3 is TGTGCCAGCAGTGCCGCGTCCTCTGGGGCCAACGTCCTGACTTTC. Its protein is CASSAASSGANVLTF.

A few counts support this clone. The genes are TRBV29-1 and TRBJ1-4, with D maybe TRBD1 (6 bases). The germline CDR1 and CDR2 sequences are SQVTM and ANQGSEA. Trimming cost V 5 bases and J 4 bases, with 14 bases left between them. The CDR3 is made up of 14 amino acids. CDR3 sequence (DNA): TGCAGCGTTCACTTGACAGGCCTTAATGAAAAACTGTTTTTT. This translates into CSVHLTGLNEKLFF.

The chain links TRBV6-5 to TRBJ2-2; TRBD2 aligns across 12 bases. The CDR3 contains 15 residues. The germline CDR1 and CDR2 sequences are MNHEY and SVGAGI. The J segment lost 7 bases and the V segment lost 4 bases, leaving 4 bases of the junction unmatched. CDR3 nucleotides: TGTGCCAGCAGTTCTAGCGGGAGGGCCGGCGGGGAGCTGTTTTTT. Amino acids: CASSSSGRAGGELFF.

Worth noting for this clone: In the same sample, other DNA sequences code for this CDR3. The chain combines TRBV7-9 with TRBJ1-5; D is unclear. The V gene lost 5 bases and the J gene lost 2 bases, with 7 bases spanning the gap. Germline V gene sequence: CDR1 SEHNR, CDR2 FQNEAQ (reference sequence). The CDR3 has 13 amino acids. CDR3 in DNA: TGTGCCAGCAGCCCCGAGGGCAATCAGCCCCAGCATTTT. Translated: CASSPEGNQPQHF.

The V call is TRBV2, the J call TRBJ1-2; D unresolved. The length of the CDR3 is 14 residues. Germline V lookup: CDR1 SNHLY, CDR2 FYNNEI. The V end was cut by 4 bases, the J end by 4 bases, with 13 bases between. This CDR3 is CASSALGDSYGYTF. DNA of the CDR3: TGTGCCAGCAGTGCCCTCGGGGATAGCTATGGCTACACCTTC.

A remark on this clone: At the DNA level, this CDR3 is encoded by other sequences in the same sample as well. This rearrangement joins TRBV20-1 to TRBJ1-1; D remains unclear. Germline CDR1 reads DFQATT; CDR2 reads SNEGSKA (reference sequence). This CDR3 region has 11 residues. V lost 4 bases, J lost 5 bases, and 8 bases lay in between. The CDR3 loop is CSAISETEAFF. CDR3 in DNA: TGCAGTGCTATCTCTGAGACTGAAGCTTTCTTT.